Listed below are T cell receptor beta chains from one sample, sequenced in a study of cytomegalovirus exposure and HLA in healthy donors. Generated by immunoSEQ multiplex PCR, the TCRdb table keeps only in-frame clones and is missing some. This repertoire shows about 120,000 clones, around 70% found once; its top ten account for around 4.2%. The sample was PBMCs. The receptors come from a woman aged 40 to 50 in good health and CMV-seronegative. Each CDR3 is given with its conserved first and last residue. The size entry is marked missing in some rows and otherwise reads once, few, many or a size class.

CDR3aa	v_gene	len	abundance	j_gene
CASSLVAWSSYNEQFF	TRBV27	16	.	TRBJ2-1
CASSRHGLAGGVSTDTQYF	TRBV9	19	.	TRBJ2-3
CASSLDRGGHEQYF	TRBV7-8	14	.	TRBJ2-7
CASSLEVLAFEQYF	TRBV7-2	14	.	TRBJ2-7
CASSIGTTGGAEQPQHF	TRBV19	17	.	TRBJ1-5
CASSYGQGYYGYTF	TRBV6-6	14	.	TRBJ1-2
CASSLLGDRGDGYTF	TRBV27	15	.	TRBJ1-2
CASSFNGISTGGDTQYF	TRBV7-2	17	.	TRBJ2-3
CASSPFGTSGVQETQYF	TRBV18	17	.	TRBJ2-5
CASSKTGGVGETQYF	TRBV19	15	.	TRBJ2-5
CASSLDNQQETQYF	TRBV7-9	14	few	TRBJ2-5
CASSLGGGFFEKLFF	TRBV7-9	15	.	TRBJ1-4
CASSTGGTGGEGYTF	TRBV7-2	15	.	TRBJ1-2
CASSPLGTDFPEQFF	TRBV6-1	15	.	TRBJ2-1
CASSGGLGTGVGYEQYF	TRBV9	17	.	TRBJ2-7
CASSRQGYEQYF	TRBV7-9	12	.	TRBJ2-7
CASSQSKGGPYNEQFF	TRBV23-1	16	few	TRBJ2-1
CASSLHRAYGYTF	TRBV7-6	13	.	TRBJ1-2
CSVEEGQGLGDTEAFF	TRBV29-1	16	.	TRBJ1-1
CASSLTGADTEAFF	TRBV5-1	14	.	TRBJ1-1
CASSQGQDNYGYTF	TRBV18	14	.	TRBJ1-2
CASSFVSGEETQYF	TRBV7-9	14	.	TRBJ2-5
CASSQPGQHYGYTF	TRBV4-1	14	.	TRBJ1-2
CASSRQRGGNEQYF	TRBV4-3	14	.	TRBJ2-7
CSAADNQPQHF	TRBV20-1	11	.	TRBJ1-5
CATRRDRGPGNTIYF	TRBV6-1	15	.	TRBJ1-3
CASSPLTGLANTGELFF	TRBV7-3	17	.	TRBJ2-2
CASSLRVSPSGGNTIYF	TRBV5-1	17	.	TRBJ1-3
CASSFGVPTGELFF	TRBV5-6	14	.	TRBJ2-2
CASSKQGGRLEQYF	TRBV5-1	14	.	TRBJ2-7
CAWSVVGRGQPQHF	TRBV30	14	.	TRBJ1-5
CASSRALGGGEQYF	TRBV4-3	14	.	TRBJ2-7
CATPSEILCFDYEQYF	TRBV10-1	16	.	TRBJ2-7
CASSEFGQGATEAFF	TRBV2	15	.	TRBJ1-1
CASSLGHSSYEQYF	TRBV11-2	14	.	TRBJ2-7
CSSSPNFGLADSTDTQYF	TRBV7-9	18	.	TRBJ2-3
CASSLDGTGTVEQYF	TRBV7-9	15	.	TRBJ2-7
CSTRQGEETQYF	TRBV29-1	12	.	TRBJ2-5